A selection of T cell receptor beta chains follows, all from one sample in a study of CD8+CD57+ T cells in acquired aplastic anemia. TCRdb ran MiXCR on the reads and lists one entry per CDR3 protein. The sample records 150,000 to 200,000 distinct CDR3 sequences, approximately 40% being singletons. Sequenced sample: sorted CD4+, CD8+, or CD8+CD57+ T cells (not recorded which) from PBMCs. The receptors were gathered from a human donor in good health. Both conserved end residues are part of each CDR3. D genes are given only for firm matches. Expanded clones are given a class, and other clones once, few, many or no size at all.

d_gene,abundance,v_gene,j_gene,CDR3aa,CDR3nt
NA,many,TRBV5-1,TRBJ1-5,CASRGEGDQPQHF,TGCGCCAGCAGGGGTGAGGGTGATCAGCCCCAGCATTTT
NA,many,TRBV20-1,TRBJ1-1,CSARDAGYEAFF,TGCAGTGCTAGAGACGCAGGGTATGAAGCTTTCTTT
TRBD1,many,TRBV7-2,TRBJ1-1,CASSLQGAGYTEAFF,TGTGCCAGCAGCTTACAGGGGGCCGGGTACACTGAAGCTTTCTTT
NA,many,TRBV2,TRBJ2-1,CASSGTNSYNEQFF,TGTGCCAGCAGCGGGACAAACTCCTACAATGAGCAGTTCTTC
NA,NA,TRBV29-1,TRBJ2-7,CSVELSGGGNYEQYF,TGCAGCGTTGAACTGTCCGGAGGCGGCAATTACGAGCAGTACTTC
NA,NA,TRBV2,TRBJ1-4,CASSEGPQKLFF,TGTGCCAGCAGTGAAGGTCCGCAAAAACTGTTTTTT
TRBD1,NA,TRBV2,TRBJ2-2,CASRGQVGTGELFF,TGTGCCAGCAGAGGACAGGTCGGCACCGGGGAGCTGTTTTTT
TRBD1,many,TRBV2,TRBJ2-1,CASWDRYNEQFF,TGTGCCAGCTGGGACAGATACAATGAGCAGTTCTTC
NA,NA,TRBV20-1,TRBJ2-7,CSAPDTQTYEQYF,TGCAGTGCACCCGACACACAAACCTACGAGCAGTACTTC
TRBD1,NA,TRBV7-3,TRBJ1-4,CASSSIGGYEKLFF,TGTGCCAGCAGCAGCATAGGGGGCTATGAAAAACTGTTTTTT
TRBD1,NA,TRBV7-2,TRBJ2-5,CASSPRTGEIEYF,TGCGCCAGCAGCCCCCGGACAGGAGAAATCGAGTACTTC
TRBD2,NA,TRBV11-2,TRBJ2-2,CASSFGPSGGPGTGELFF,TGTGCCAGCAGCTTCGGGCCTAGCGGGGGGCCGGGCACCGGGGAGCTGTTTTTT
NA,NA,TRBV29-1,TRBJ1-2,CSVETRGAYGYTF,TGCAGCGTGGAAACCCGAGGAGCCTATGGCTACACCTTC
TRBD1,many,TRBV6-4,TRBJ2-1,CASRRTGGAYNEQFF,TGTGCCAGCAGGAGGACAGGGGGGGCCTACAATGAGCAGTTCTTC
TRBD1,NA,TRBV7-2,TRBJ1-2,CASSWTSGGYGYTF,TGTGCCAGCAGCTGGACCTCAGGGGGTTATGGCTACACCTTC
NA,many,TRBV7-9,TRBJ2-4,CASSPDRAKNIQYF,TGTGCCAGCAGCCCCGACAGAGCCAAAAACATTCAGTACTTC
TRBD1,many,TRBV5-6,TRBJ2-1,CASRLGQSYNEQFF,TGTGCCAGCAGACTGGGACAGAGCTACAATGAGCAGTTCTTC
NA,NA,TRBV7-9,TRBJ1-1,CASSEGGSETEAFF,TGTGCCAGCAGCGAGGGAGGAAGTGAGACTGAAGCTTTCTTT
TRBD2,NA,TRBV11-1,TRBJ2-2,CASSLGLAGGHSTGELFF,TGTGCCAGCAGCTTAGGGCTAGCGGGAGGACATAGCACCGGGGAGCTGTTTTTT
NA,few,TRBV4-2,TRBJ1-1,CASSTLRPGSLDTEAFF,TGTGCCAGCAGCACACTACGGCCAGGGTCGTTAGACACTGAAGCTTTCTTT
TRBD2,NA,TRBV2,TRBJ2-1,CASSGVDSGRSSYNEQFF,TGTGCCAGCAGTGGGGTCGATAGCGGGAGGAGCTCCTACAATGAGCAGTTCTTC
NA,NA,TRBV12-3/TRBV12-4,TRBJ2-7,CASSLRAAGYEQYF,TGTGCCAGCAGTCTTCGGGCGGCGGGCTACGAGCAGTACTTC
NA,NA,TRBV7-2,TRBJ2-4,CASSLAAKNIQYF,TGTGCCAGCAGCTTAGCGGCCAAAAACATTCAGTACTTC
NA,NA,TRBV14,TRBJ2-7,CASSQDWSAGEQYF,TGTGCCAGCAGCCAAGACTGGTCTGCAGGCGAGCAGTACTTC
TRBD1,NA,TRBV10-3,TRBJ2-3,CAISVTGTGDSTDTQYF,TGTGCCATCAGCGTAACCGGGACAGGGGATAGCACAGATACGCAGTATTTT
NA,many,TRBV5-1,TRBJ2-6,CASSTEPGANVLTF,TGCGCCAGCAGCACGGAGCCCGGGGCCAACGTCCTGACTTTC
TRBD2,NA,TRBV5-4,TRBJ2-1,CASSSRTSGYNEQFF,TGTGCCAGCAGCTCTAGGACTAGCGGTTACAATGAGCAGTTCTTC
NA,many,TRBV5-1,TRBJ1-1,CASRLTGPNTEAFF,TGCGCCAGCAGACTGACAGGCCCGAACACTGAAGCTTTCTTT
NA,NA,TRBV14,TRBJ1-2,CASSQTVRQDYYGYTF,TGTGCCAGCAGCCAAACTGTCAGACAGGACTACTATGGCTACACCTTC
TRBD2,NA,TRBV11-2,TRBJ2-5,CASSTWREETQYF,TGTGCCAGCAGCACCTGGCGGGAGGAGACCCAGTACTTC
NA,many,TRBV5-5,TRBJ2-2,CASSSATYTGELFF,TGTGCCAGCAGCTCAGCTACCTACACCGGGGAGCTGTTTTTT
NA,NA,TRBV7-9,TRBJ2-7,CASSRAIDEQYF,TGTGCCAGCAGCAGGGCGATCGACGAGCAGTACTTC
NA,NA,TRBV28,TRBJ2-7,CASSFSAWGEQYF,TGTGCCAGCAGTTTCTCAGCGTGGGGGGAGCAGTACTTC
TRBD2,NA,TRBV2,TRBJ2-5,CASRGTSGAETQYF,TGTGCCAGCAGGGGGACTAGCGGGGCAGAGACCCAGTACTTC
NA,many,TRBV5-1,TRBJ2-3,CASSFQGGPSTDTQYF,TGCGCCAGCAGCTTTCAAGGGGGTCCGAGCACAGATACGCAGTATTTT
NA,many,TRBV10-3,TRBJ1-1,CAIKGGSTEAFF,TGTGCCATCAAGGGGGGTAGCACTGAAGCTTTCTTT
NA,NA,TRBV10-3,TRBJ1-3,CATRSSLTATISGNTIYF,TGTGCCACCAGAAGTAGTTTGACGGCTACCATATCTGGAAACACCATATATTTT
TRBD1,few,TRBV15,TRBJ1-2,CATSRDRVRGPDGYTF,TGTGCCACCAGCAGAGATCGAGTCAGGGGGCCTGATGGCTACACCTTC
TRBD1,many,TRBV11-3,TRBJ2-5,CASSLSTGWTQYF,TGTGCCAGCAGCTTATCGACAGGGTGGACCCAGTACTTC
NA,many,TRBV6-5,TRBJ1-2,CASSYRMTANYGYTF,TGTGCCAGCAGTTACCGGATGACAGCTAACTATGGCTACACCTTC
NA,many,TRBV20-1,TRBJ2-5,CSAPSGLLPSGTQYF,TGCAGTGCTCCCTCGGGACTCCTACCCTCAGGGACCCAGTACTTC
TRBD1,few,TRBV27,TRBJ2-7,CASSLKGDSYEQYF,TGTGCCAGCAGTTTAAAGGGGGACAGCTACGAGCAGTACTTC
TRBD1,few,TRBV10-1,TRBJ2-7,CASLGRGTCEQYF,TGCGCCAGCTTAGGCAGGGGGACCTGCGAGCAGTACTTC